The 26 T cell receptor beta chains presented below share a single source sample, sequenced in a study of blood T cell repertoires in COVID-19. Using immunoSEQ multiplex PCR, the repertoire was profiled, and TCRdb retains in-frame clones only, with some absent. The table shows about 190,000 clones, with around 89% occurring only once. Sequencing input: peripheral blood. The receptors come from a man aged 40-49 years with active or convalescent COVID-19.

This rearrangement joins TRBV19 to TRBJ2-3; 8 bases fit TRBD2. CDR3 size: 16 residues. V dropped 5 bases and J dropped 3; count of bases not matched to a gene: 10. In germline, CDR1 is LNHDA, CDR2 SQIVND (reference sequence). CDR3 sequence reads: CASSGLAGRGTDTQYF. The CDR3 nucleotides read TGTGCCAGTAGTGGGCTAGCGGGCCGTGGGACAGATACGCAGTATTTT.

The chain employs TRBV6-1 and TRBJ1-3; D might be TRBD1 (5 bases). There are 17 residues in the CDR3. The V end was cut by 4 bases, the J end by 0 bases, with 16 bases between. CDR1 MNHNS and CDR2 SASEGT come from the germline V gene. The CDR3: CASSAQTALLSGNTIYF. CDR3 DNA: TGTGCCAGCAGTGCCCAGACAGCTCTGCTCTCTGGAAACACCATATATTTT.

The chain joins TRBV2 to TRBJ2-1; perhaps TRBD2 as D (6 bases). V gave up 0 bases and J gave up 4 bases, with 13 bases separating them. Germline V gives CDR1 SNHLY, CDR2 FYNNEI. The CDR3 loop spans 16 amino acids. The CDR3 is CASSEAPSGLYNEQFF. For the CDR3, the DNA is TGTGCCAGCAGTGAAGCGCCCAGCGGGCTTTACAATGAGCAGTTCTTC.

The V call is TRBV5-6, the J call TRBJ2-5, with TRBD2 matching 10 bases. CDR1 and CDR2 from the germline V gene are SGHDT and YYEEEE. CDR3 length: 17 amino acids. V was pared by 1 base and J by 9 bases, with 15 bases of the junction left unmatched. The CDR3 here is CASSLSGLAGALGAQYF. As DNA, the CDR3 is TGTGCCAGCAGCTTGTCTGGGCTAGCGGGGGCCCTGGGGGCCCAGTACTTC. Full variable domain (remainder filled in from reference TRBV5-6 and TRBJ2-5): DAGVTQSPTHLIKTRGQQVTLRCSPKSGHDTVSWYQQALGQGPQFIFQYYEEEERQRGNFPDRFSGHQFPNYSSELNVNALLLGDSALYLCASSLSGLAGALGAQYFGPGTRLLVL.

This clone was recorded a few times. The chain's CDR3 is CASRNRVDTEAFF. The CDR3, as DNA: TGTGCCAGCAGGAACAGGGTCGACACTGAAGCTTTCTTT. This rearrangement joins TRBV2 to TRBJ1-1; TRBD1 might be the D (6 bases). Germline CDR1 reads SNHLY; CDR2 reads FYNNEI. The CDR3 length is 13 residues. Trimming pared 6 bases from V and 3 bases from J, leaving 11 bases between.

In DNA, the CDR3 is TGTGCCAGCAGTTACTGGGGCGGGAGGGCCGTCAATGAGCAGTTCTTC. Translation: CASSYWGGRAVNEQFF. V is TRBV6-5 and J is TRBJ2-1; 9 nucleotides match TRBD2. The V gene end was trimmed by 1 base and the J gene end by 6 bases; junction bases not matched to a gene: 7. The CDR3 totals 16 residues. Germline-derived CDR1 and CDR2 are MNHEY and SVGAGI.

The rearrangement joins TRBV6-6 to TRBJ2-5, with 7 bases fitting TRBD1. Germline V CDR1 and CDR2: MNHNY, SVGAGI (reference sequence). Losses at the gene ends were 0 bases for V and 4 bases for J; bases not matched to a gene: 5. This CDR3 is 15 amino acids long. The CDR3 sequence is CASSYSGQGVETQYF. CDR3 bases: TGTGCCAGCAGTTACTCGGGTCAGGGGGTAGAGACCCAGTACTTC.

The CDR3 sequence is CATAGPAVTGELFF. CDR3 coding DNA: TGTGCCACCGCGGGTCCCGCGGTCACCGGGGAGCTGTTTTTT. V gene TRBV15 combines with J gene TRBJ2-2; possible D gene TRBD2, 5 bases. V was cut by 8 bases and J by 4 bases, with 14 bases left in between. Germline loops: CDR1 LNHNV, CDR2 YYDKDF (reference sequence). This CDR3 is 14 amino acids long.

The rearrangement joins TRBV6-5 to TRBJ2-7; D gene uncertain. This CDR3 is 16 amino acids long. With 4 bases removed from V and 2 bases from J, the gap between germline ends came to 18 bases. Germline values: CDR1 MNHEY, CDR2 SVGAGI. The CDR3 nucleotides read TGTGCCAGCAGTTTACCTCCCAGACACCCAACCTACGAGCAGTACTTC. Its translation: CASSLPPRHPTYEQYF.

The V and J genes are TRBV19 and TRBJ2-1; a weak D match, TRBD2 (7 bases). In germline, CDR1 is LNHDA, CDR2 SQIVND (reference sequence). The length of the CDR3 is 15 residues. The V and J ends lost 5 bases and 7 bases respectively, with 18 bases between them. The CDR3 nucleotides read TGTGCCAGTAGTTCTAGGGGGGGGCCGTGGAATGAGCAGTTCTTC. Translated, it gives CASSSRGGPWNEQFF.

The rearrangement joins TRBV7-2 to TRBJ2-7, with a tentative D call TRBD1 (6 bases). V lost 1 base and J 2 bases, leaving 9 bases between the germline ends. From germline, CDR1 is SGHTA and CDR2 FQGNSA. The CDR3 has 14 residues. The CDR3 reads CASSLVNRAYEQYF. The CDR3 coding sequence is TGTGCCAGCAGCTTAGTAAACAGGGCCTACGAGCAGTACTTC.

The V and J genes are TRBV2 and TRBJ2-2, with D possibly TRBD1 on 6 matching bases. The CDR3 spans 14 residues. Trimming removed 6 bases from V and 7 bases from J, with 15 bases in between. The germline V gene encodes CDR1 SNHLY and CDR2 FYNNEI. DNA of the CDR3: TGTGCCAGCAGGGGGGCAGGGCCGGTCGGGGAGCTGTTTTTT. Translated: CASRGAGPVGELFF.

This rearrangement joins TRBV5-5 to TRBJ1-5, with D unresolved. From germline, CDR1 is SGHKS and CDR2 YYEKEE (reference sequence). This CDR3 spans 17 amino acids. V dropped 1 base and J dropped 0 bases, with 14 bases sitting between them. The CDR3 spells CASSLFISGNSNQPQHF. CDR3 DNA: TGTGCCAGCAGCTTGTTTATATCAGGAAATAGCAATCAGCCCCAGCATTTT.

This chain links TRBV18 with TRBJ2-7, with 7 bases lining up with TRBD1. Germline CDR1 KGHSH, CDR2 LQKENI. This CDR3 has 16 amino acids. After removal of 0 bases from V and 0 bases from J, the junction contained 5 bases not matched to a gene. The CDR3 DNA is TGTGCCAGCTCACCACCCAAGACAGGGATCTCCTACGAGCAGTACTTC. Its translation is CASSPPKTGISYEQYF.

This chain uses TRBV9 with TRBJ2-2; 10 bases fit TRBD2. Germline V lookup: CDR1 SGDLS, CDR2 YYNGEE. This CDR3 contains 18 residues. The ends lost 0 bases at V and 2 bases at J; junction bases unmatched: 7. CDR3 nucleotide sequence: TGTGCCAGCAGCGTAGAACCTAGCGGGGGCCTCAACACCGGGGAGCTGTTTTTT. It translates to CASSVEPSGGLNTGELFF.

The genes are TRBV6-1 and TRBJ1-1; D may be TRBD1 (6 bases). V was cut by 2 bases and J by 5 bases, with 9 bases left in between. Germline lookup yields CDR1 MNHNS and CDR2 SASEGT. The CDR3 consists of 13 residues. The CDR3 loop reads CASSEIRGTEAFF. The CDR3 DNA reads as TGTGCCAGCAGTGAAATCAGGGGAACTGAAGCTTTCTTT.

The V gene is TRBV18, the J gene TRBJ1-6; weak D call: TRBD1 (6 bases). The V gene lost 2 bases and the J gene lost 5 bases, with 13 bases spanning the gap. From germline, CDR1 is KGHSH and CDR2 LQKENI. CDR3 length: 16 amino acids. CDR3 in amino acids: CASSPTWTANNSPLHF. The CDR3 DNA reads TGTGCCAGCTCACCAACCTGGACAGCAAATAATTCACCCCTCCACTTT.

The chain has TRBV19 and TRBJ1-2, with 10 bases identical to TRBD1. J gave up 1 base and V 6 bases, and 2 bases lay outside the gene matches. The CDR3 is 14 amino acids. Germline CDR1 and CDR2: LNHDA and SQIVND (reference sequence). CDR3: CASRGTGDNYGYTF. CDR3 sequence (DNA): TGTGCCAGTAGGGGGACAGGGGATAACTATGGCTACACCTTC.

The chain combines TRBV9 with TRBJ1-3; D might be TRBD1 (5 bases). The germline V gene has CDR1 SGDLS and CDR2 YYNGEE. Trimming took 0 bases from V and 1 from J, leaving 11 bases between them. This CDR3 comprises 16 residues. The CDR3: CASSVEGTYSGNTIYF. CDR3 in DNA: TGTGCCAGCAGCGTAGAGGGGACTTATTCTGGAAACACCATATATTTT. Looking up the rest from reference TRBV9 and TRBJ1-3 gives the full variable domain: DSGVTQTPKHLITATGQRVTLRCSPRSGDLSVYWYQQSLDQGLQFLIQYYNGEERAKGNILERFSAQQFPDLHSELNLSSLELGDSALYFCASSVEGTYSGNTIYFGEGSWLTVV.

The chain recombines TRBV19 with TRBJ1-5, with TRBD1 as a possible D gene (6 bases). Trimming removed 5 bases from V and 3 bases from J, with 17 bases in between. Germline V gives CDR1 LNHDA, CDR2 SQIVND (reference sequence). The CDR3 sequence is 16 residues long. Here the CDR3 DNA reads TGTGCCAGTAGTCCGCCGGGACACCAAAACAATCAGCCCCAGCATTTT. Translation: CASSPPGHQNNQPQHF. The full variable domain, rest sourced from reference TRBV19 and TRBJ1-5, is DGGITQSPKYLFRKEGQNVTLSCEQNLNHDAMYWYRQDPGQGLRLIYYSQIVNDFQKGDIAEGYSVSREKKESFPLTVTSAQKNPTAFYLCASSPPGHQNNQPQHFGDGTRLSIL.

This clone was observed a few times. The V and J genes are TRBV10-3 and TRBJ2-1; the match to TRBD2 covers 11 bases. The CDR3 covers 15 residues. The germline V gene encodes CDR1 ENHRY and CDR2 SYGVKD. Germline trimming cut 5 bases from V and 8 bases from J; bases unmatched to any gene: 8. CDR3 nucleotide sequence: TGTGCCATCAGTAAAATAGCGGGAGGGATATATGAGCAGTTCTTC. Encoded protein: CAISKIAGGIYEQFF.

This chain links TRBV3-1 (or the pseudogene TRBV3-2) with TRBJ2-3; TRBD2 matches at 14 bases. The trim removed 1 base at V and 2 bases at J, leaving 11 bases unmatched. The CDR3 contains 20 residues. The germline CDR1 and CDR2 sequences are LGHDT and YNNKEL (reference sequence). The CDR3 loop is CASSQGTSGGSKSATDTQYF. DNA of the CDR3: TGTGCCAGCAGCCAAGGGACTAGCGGGGGGAGCAAATCGGCCACAGATACGCAGTATTTT.

V gene TRBV27 combines with J gene TRBJ1-2; weak D call: TRBD1 (5 bases). The CDR3 contains 15 residues. Germline V gene data show CDR1 as MNHEY and CDR2 as SMNVEV (reference sequence). Trimming stripped 0 bases from V and 7 bases from J, with 15 bases between. CDR3 in DNA: TGTGCCAGCAGTTTATCTGACAGCCCTTACGGTGGCTACACCTTC. Encoded protein: CASSLSDSPYGGYTF.

This chain links TRBV7-9 with TRBJ2-7; tentatively, D is TRBD2 (6 bases). The CDR3 loop spans 16 amino acids. CDR1 is SEHNR and CDR2 is FQNEAQ in the germline V gene (reference sequence). Trimming took off 1 base at V and 3 bases at J, with 16 bases between the two ends. The CDR3 DNA reads as TGTGCCAGCAGCTTAGGATCCGGGGGACGGGGCTACGAGCAGTACTTC. Its protein is CASSLGSGGRGYEQYF.

CDR3 region: CASSLWKKGGYEQYF. The CDR3 coding sequence is TGTGCCAGCAGTTTATGGAAGAAAGGGGGCTACGAGCAGTACTTC. The rearrangement links TRBV28 to TRBJ2-7, with a weak D call TRBD1 (6 bases). Germline V CDR1 and CDR2: MDHEN, SYDVKM. Between the trimmed V and J ends, which lost 0 bases and 3 bases, there was a span of 12 bases. The CDR3 is 15 amino acids.

The V and J genes are TRBV6-4 and TRBJ2-7, with 10 bases that match TRBD2. The CDR3 sequence is 15 residues long. The germline CDR1 and CDR2 sequences are MRHNA and SNTAGT. V was clipped by 6 bases and J by 1 base; unmatched bases: 6. The CDR3 DNA reads TGTGCCAGCAGCTTCGGAGCGGGAGGGTCCTACGAGCAGTACTTC. Amino acids: CASSFGAGGSYEQYF.